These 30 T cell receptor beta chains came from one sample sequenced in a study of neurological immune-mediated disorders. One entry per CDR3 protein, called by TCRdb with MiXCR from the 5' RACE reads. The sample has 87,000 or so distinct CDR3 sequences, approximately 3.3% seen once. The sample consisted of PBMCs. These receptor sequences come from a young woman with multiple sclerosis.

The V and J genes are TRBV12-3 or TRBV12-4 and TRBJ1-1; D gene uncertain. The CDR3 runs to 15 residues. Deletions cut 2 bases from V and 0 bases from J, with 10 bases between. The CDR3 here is CASSLWQSLNTEAFF. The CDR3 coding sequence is TGTGCCAGCAGTTTATGGCAGTCTTTGAACACTGAAGCTTTCTTT.

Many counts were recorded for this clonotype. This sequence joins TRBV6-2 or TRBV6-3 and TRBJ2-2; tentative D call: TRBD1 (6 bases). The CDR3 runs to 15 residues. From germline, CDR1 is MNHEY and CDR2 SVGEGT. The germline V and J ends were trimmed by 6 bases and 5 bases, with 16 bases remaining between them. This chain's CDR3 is CASSLRRGWTGELFF. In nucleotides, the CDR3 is TGTGCCAGCAGCCTTCGTAGGGGGTGGACCGGGGAGCTGTTTTTT.

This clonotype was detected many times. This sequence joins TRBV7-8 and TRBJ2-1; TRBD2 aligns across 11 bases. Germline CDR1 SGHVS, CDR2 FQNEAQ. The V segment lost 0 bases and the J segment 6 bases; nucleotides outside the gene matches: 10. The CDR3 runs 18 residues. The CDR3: CASSLAVTSGSAVNEQFF. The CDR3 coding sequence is TGTGCCAGCAGCTTAGCGGTCACTAGCGGGAGTGCGGTCAATGAGCAGTTCTTC.

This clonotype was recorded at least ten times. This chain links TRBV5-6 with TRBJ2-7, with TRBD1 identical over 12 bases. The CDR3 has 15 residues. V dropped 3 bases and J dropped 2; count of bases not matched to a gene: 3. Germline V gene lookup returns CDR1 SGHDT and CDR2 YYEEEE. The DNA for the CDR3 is TGTGCCAGCAGCTCTGGGACAGGGGGCGCCTACGAGCAGTACTTC. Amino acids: CASSSGTGGAYEQYF.

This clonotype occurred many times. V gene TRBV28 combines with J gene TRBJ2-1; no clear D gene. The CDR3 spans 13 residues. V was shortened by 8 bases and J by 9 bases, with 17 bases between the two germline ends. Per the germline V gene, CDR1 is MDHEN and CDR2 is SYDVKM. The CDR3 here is CASLVGQWGEQFF. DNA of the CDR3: TGTGCCAGCCTAGTGGGCCAGTGGGGTGAGCAGTTCTTC.

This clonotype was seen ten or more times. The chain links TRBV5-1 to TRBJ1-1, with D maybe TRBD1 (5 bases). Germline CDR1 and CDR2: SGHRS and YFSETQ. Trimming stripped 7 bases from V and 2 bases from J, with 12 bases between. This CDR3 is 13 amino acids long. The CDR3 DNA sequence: TGCGCCAGCCGCGTCCGGGACAACACTGAAGCTTTCTTT. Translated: CASRVRDNTEAFF.

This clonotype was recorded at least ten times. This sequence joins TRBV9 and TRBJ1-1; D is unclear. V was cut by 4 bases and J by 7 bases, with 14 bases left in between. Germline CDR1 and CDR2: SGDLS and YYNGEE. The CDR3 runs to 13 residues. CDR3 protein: CASSKAVWGEAFF. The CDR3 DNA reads TGTGCCAGCAGCAAAGCCGTATGGGGTGAAGCTTTCTTT.

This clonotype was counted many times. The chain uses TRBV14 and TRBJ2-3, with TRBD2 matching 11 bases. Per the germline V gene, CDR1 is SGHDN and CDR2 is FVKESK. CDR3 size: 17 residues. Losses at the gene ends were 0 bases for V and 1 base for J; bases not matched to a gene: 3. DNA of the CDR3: TGTGCCAGCAGCCAAGAGCGACTAGCGGGACGCACAGATACGCAGTATTTT. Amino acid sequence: CASSQERLAGRTDTQYF.

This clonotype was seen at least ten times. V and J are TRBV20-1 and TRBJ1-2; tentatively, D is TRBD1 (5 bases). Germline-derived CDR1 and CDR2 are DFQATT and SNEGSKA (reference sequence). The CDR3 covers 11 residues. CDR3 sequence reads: CRGVGSYGYTF. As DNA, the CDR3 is TGCCGGGGGGTCGGGTCCTATGGCTACACCTTC.

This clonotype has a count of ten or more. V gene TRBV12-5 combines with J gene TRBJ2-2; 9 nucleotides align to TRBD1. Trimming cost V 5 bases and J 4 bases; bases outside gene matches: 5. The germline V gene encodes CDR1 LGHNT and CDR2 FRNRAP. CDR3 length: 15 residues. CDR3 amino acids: CASGAGQGSTGELFF. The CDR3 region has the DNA TGTGCTAGTGGTGCCGGACAGGGGTCCACCGGGGAGCTGTTTTTT. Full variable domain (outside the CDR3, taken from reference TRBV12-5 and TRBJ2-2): DARVTQTPRHKVTEMGQEVTMRCQPILGHNTVFWYRQTMMQGLELLAYFRNRAPLDDSGMPKDRFSAEMPDATLATLKIQPSEPRDSAVYFCASGAGQGSTGELFFGEGSRLTVL.

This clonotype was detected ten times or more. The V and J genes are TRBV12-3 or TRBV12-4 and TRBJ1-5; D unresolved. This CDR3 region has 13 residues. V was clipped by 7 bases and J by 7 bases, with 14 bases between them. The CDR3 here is CASTVDGKQPQHF. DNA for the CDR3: TGTGCCAGCACCGTCGATGGGAAACAGCCCCAGCATTTT.

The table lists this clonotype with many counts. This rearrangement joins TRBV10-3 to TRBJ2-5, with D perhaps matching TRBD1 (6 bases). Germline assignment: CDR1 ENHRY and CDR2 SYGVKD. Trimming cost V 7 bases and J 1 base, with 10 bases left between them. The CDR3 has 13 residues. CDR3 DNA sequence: TGTGCCATCAACCAGGACAGCCAAGAGACCCAGTACTTC. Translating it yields CAINQDSQETQYF.

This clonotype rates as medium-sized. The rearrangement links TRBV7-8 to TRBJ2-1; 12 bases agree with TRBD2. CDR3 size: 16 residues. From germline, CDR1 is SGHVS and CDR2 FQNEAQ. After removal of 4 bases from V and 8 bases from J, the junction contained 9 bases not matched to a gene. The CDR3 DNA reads TGTGCCAGCAGCTGGACTACTAGCGGGGGGAGGGATGAGCAGTTCTTC. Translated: CASSWTTSGGRDEQFF.

The CDR3 DNA is TGTGCCAGCAGTACGTTAGCGGGAGTGAATGAGCAGTTCTTC. It is translated as CASSTLAGVNEQFF. The chain couples TRBV6-2 or TRBV6-3 to TRBJ2-1; 9 positions match TRBD2. V lost 5 bases and J lost 7; bases outside the gene matches: 6. This CDR3 has 14 amino acids. CDR1 MNHEY and CDR2 SVGEGT come from the germline V gene.

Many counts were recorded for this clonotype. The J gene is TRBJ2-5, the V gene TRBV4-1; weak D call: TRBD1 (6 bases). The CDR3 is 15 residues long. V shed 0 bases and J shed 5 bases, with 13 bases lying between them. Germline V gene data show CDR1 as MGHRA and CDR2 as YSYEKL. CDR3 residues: CASSQDNRAVETQYF. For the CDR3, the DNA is TGCGCCAGCAGCCAAGACAACAGGGCGGTGGAGACCCAGTACTTC.

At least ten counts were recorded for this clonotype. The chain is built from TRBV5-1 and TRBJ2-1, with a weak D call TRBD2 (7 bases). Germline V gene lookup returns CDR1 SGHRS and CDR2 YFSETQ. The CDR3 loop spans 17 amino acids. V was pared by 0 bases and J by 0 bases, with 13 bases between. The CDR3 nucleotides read TGCGCCAGCAGCTTGGATCGGGGGGCATCCTCCTACAATGAGCAGTTCTTC. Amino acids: CASSLDRGASSYNEQFF.

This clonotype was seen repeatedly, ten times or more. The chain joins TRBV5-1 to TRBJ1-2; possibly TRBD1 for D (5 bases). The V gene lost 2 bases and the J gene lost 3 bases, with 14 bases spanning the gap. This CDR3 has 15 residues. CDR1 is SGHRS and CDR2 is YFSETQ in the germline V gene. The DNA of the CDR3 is TGCGCCAGCAGCTTCCGTCCAGGGTTAGACTATGGCTACACCTTC. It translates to CASSFRPGLDYGYTF.

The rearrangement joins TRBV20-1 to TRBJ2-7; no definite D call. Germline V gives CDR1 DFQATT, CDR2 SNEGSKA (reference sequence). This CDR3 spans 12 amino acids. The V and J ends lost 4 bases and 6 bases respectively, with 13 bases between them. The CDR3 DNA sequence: TGCAGTGCTAACACGGCCGGAGCCGAGCAGTACTTC. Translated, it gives CSANTAGAEQYF.

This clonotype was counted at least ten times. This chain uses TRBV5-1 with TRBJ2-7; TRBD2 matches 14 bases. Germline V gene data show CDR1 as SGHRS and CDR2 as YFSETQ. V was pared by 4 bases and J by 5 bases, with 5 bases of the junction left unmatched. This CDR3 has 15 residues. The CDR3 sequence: CASSGGLAGANEQYF. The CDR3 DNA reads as TGCGCCAGCAGCGGGGGACTAGCGGGAGCTAACGAGCAGTACTTC.

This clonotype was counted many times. Here the CDR3 reads CASSQQISNQPQHF. The CDR3 DNA follows: TGTGCCAGCAGCCAACAGATTAGCAATCAGCCCCAGCATTTT. The V gene is TRBV5-5, the J gene TRBJ1-5; D unresolved. The CDR3 sequence is 14 residues long. With 4 bases removed from V and 0 bases from J, the gap between germline ends came to 8 bases. CDR1 is SGHKS and CDR2 is YYEKEE in the germline V gene (reference sequence).

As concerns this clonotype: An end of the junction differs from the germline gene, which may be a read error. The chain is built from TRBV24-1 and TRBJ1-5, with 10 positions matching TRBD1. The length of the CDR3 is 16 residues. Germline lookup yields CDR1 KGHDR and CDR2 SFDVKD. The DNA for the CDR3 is TGTGCCACCAGTGCCGGGGACAGGGGTCACAATAAGACCCAGAATTTT. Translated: CATSAGDRGHNKTQNF.

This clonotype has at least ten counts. CDR3 sequence (DNA): TGTGCCAGCACTGGGACAGGGAGCACTGAAGCTTTCTTT. Its protein product is CASTGTGSTEAFF. The gene calls are TRBV27 and TRBJ1-1; TRBD1 agrees at 9 bases. Germline V gene sequence: CDR1 MNHEY, CDR2 SMNVEV (reference sequence). This CDR3 contains 13 residues. V lost 7 bases and J lost 4; bases outside the gene matches: 4.

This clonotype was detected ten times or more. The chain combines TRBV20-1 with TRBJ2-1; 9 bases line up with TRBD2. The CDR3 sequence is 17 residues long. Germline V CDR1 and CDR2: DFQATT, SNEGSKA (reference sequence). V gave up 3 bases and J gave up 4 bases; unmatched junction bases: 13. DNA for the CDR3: TGCAGTGCTAGTGGAACTAGCGGGCTCCGGTGGTACAATGAGCAGTTCTTC. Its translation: CSASGTSGLRWYNEQFF.

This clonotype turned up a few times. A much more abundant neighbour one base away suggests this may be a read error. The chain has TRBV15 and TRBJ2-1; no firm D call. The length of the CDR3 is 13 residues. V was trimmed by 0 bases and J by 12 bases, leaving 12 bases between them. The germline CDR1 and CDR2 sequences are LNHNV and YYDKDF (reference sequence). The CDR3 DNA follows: TGTGCCACCAGCAGAGATCCCGGAAAGGTGCAGTTCTTC. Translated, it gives CATSRDPGKVQFF. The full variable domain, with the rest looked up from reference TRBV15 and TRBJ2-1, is DAMVIQNPRYQVTQFGKPVTLSCSQTLNHNVMYWYQQKSSQAPKLLFHYYDKDFNNEADTPDNFQSRRPNTSFCFLDIRSPGLGDTAMYLCATSRDPGKVQFFGPGTRLTVL.

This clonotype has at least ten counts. The DNA of the CDR3 is TGCAGTGCTAGACGATACAATGAGCAGTTCTTC. This translates into CSARRYNEQFF. This chain joins TRBV20-1 and TRBJ2-1; D not resolved. Germline-derived CDR1 and CDR2 are DFQATT and SNEGSKA (reference sequence). V lost 2 bases, J lost 4 bases, and 3 bases lay in between. The CDR3 totals 11 residues.

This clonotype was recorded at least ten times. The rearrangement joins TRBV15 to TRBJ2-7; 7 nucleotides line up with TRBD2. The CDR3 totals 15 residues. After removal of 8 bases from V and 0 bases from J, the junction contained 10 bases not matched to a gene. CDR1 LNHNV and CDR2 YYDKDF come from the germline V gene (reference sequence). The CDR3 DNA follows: TGTGCCACCTCAGAGGGAGGGCAGATCTCCTACGAGCAGTACTTC. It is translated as CATSEGGQISYEQYF.

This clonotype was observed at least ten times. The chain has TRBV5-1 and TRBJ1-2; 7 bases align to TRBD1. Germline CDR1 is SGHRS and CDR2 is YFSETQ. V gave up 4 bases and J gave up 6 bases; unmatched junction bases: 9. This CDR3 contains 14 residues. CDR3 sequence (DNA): TGCGCCAGCAGCACCCCTCAGGGGGACCATGGCTACACCTTC. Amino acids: CASSTPQGDHGYTF.

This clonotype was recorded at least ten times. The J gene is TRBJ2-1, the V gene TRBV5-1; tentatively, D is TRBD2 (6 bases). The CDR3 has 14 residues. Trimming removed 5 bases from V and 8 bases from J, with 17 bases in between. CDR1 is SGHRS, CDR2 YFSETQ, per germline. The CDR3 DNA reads TGCGCCAGCAGACCCGAGTTCGCGGGATATGAGCAGTTCTTC. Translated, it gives CASRPEFAGYEQFF.

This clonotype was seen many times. CDR3 nucleotide sequence: TGCGCCAGCGCCCCCCTCGACAGGGGTGCGGGAGAGCAGTACTTC. This sequence encodes CASAPLDRGAGEQYF. J is TRBJ2-7 and V is TRBV5-1, with 8 bases matching TRBD1. The CDR3 covers 15 residues. In germline, CDR1 is SGHRS, CDR2 YFSETQ. V was clipped by 7 bases and J by 7 bases; unmatched bases: 16. Based on the CDR3 plus reference TRBV5-1 and TRBJ2-7, the full variable domain is KAGVTQTPRYLIKTRGQQVTLSCSPISGHRSVSWYQQTPGQGLQFLFEYFSETQRNKGNFPGRFSGRQFSNSRSEMNVSTLELGDSALYLCASAPLDRGAGEQYFGPGTRLTVT.

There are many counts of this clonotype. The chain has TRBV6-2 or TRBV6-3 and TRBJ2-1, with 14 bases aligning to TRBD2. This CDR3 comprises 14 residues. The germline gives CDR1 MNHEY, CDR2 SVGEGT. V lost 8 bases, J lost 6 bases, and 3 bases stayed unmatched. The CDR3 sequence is CASGGTSGSNEQFF. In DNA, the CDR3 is TGTGCCAGCGGTGGGACTAGCGGGAGCAATGAGCAGTTCTTC.